This T cell receptor (beta chain) stems from a study of blood T cell repertoires in COVID-19. Looking at the study overall: COVID-19 samples from acute and convalescent phases originated in the United States, Italy and Spain. T cells, B-cell-depleted T cells, or PBMCs supplied cDNA or gDNA.

V shed 3 bases, J shed 5 bases, and the junction held 4 bases outside the gene matches. The CDR3 sequence is 16 residues long. The germline CDR1 and CDR2 sequences are SGHVS and FQNEAQ. Original analysis: Reference gene primer amplification in the assay estimated nucleated cell counts. Generated by immunoSEQ multiplex PCR, the TCRdb table keeps only in-frame clones and is missing some. Clone size and the V and J calls come from that table; the DNA yielded D and trimming. Of over 300,000 clones listed, more than 70% are singletons. The sample comprised peripheral blood. The clonotype originates from a woman in her forties or fifties with acute or convalescent COVID-19. The chain carries TRBV7-8 and TRBJ2-2; 12 positions agree with TRBD2. The CDR3 protein is CASSFRLAGDTGELFF. The CDR3 nucleotides are TGTGCCAGCAGCTTTAGACTAGCGGGGGATACCGGGGAGCTGTTTTTT.